Shown below are 12 T cell receptor beta chains from a single sample sequenced in a study of control samples from healthy donors and cancer patients. Assay: immunoSEQ multiplex PCR; the TCRdb copy retains only in-frame clones and omits some. The table records approximately 100,000 clones, more than 85% of them present only once. The sample consisted of blood. These receptors all come from a woman aged 50 to 65 in good health.

V usage is TRBV18 and J usage is TRBJ2-7, with D tentatively TRBD1 (6 bases). Germline V gene data show CDR1 as KGHSH and CDR2 as LQKENI. CDR3 size: 14 residues. The V end was cut by 3 bases, the J end by 3 bases, with 12 bases between. The CDR3 DNA follows: TGTGCCAGCTCACCCTCAGGACAGAACTACGAGCAGTACTTC. The encoded protein is CASSPSGQNYEQYF.

This sequence joins TRBV12-3 or TRBV12-4 and TRBJ2-1; possible D gene TRBD2, 6 bases. Trimming removed 6 bases from V and 8 bases from J, with 14 bases in between. The CDR3 loop spans 13 amino acids. The CDR3 DNA sequence: TGTGCCAGCAGCCGGGGGTCGGCGGATGAGCAGTTCTTC. Amino acid sequence: CASSRGSADEQFF.

This clone is deemed medium-sized. This sequence joins TRBV12-3 or TRBV12-4 and TRBJ1-1; D unresolved. Trimming shortened V by 6 bases and J by 4 bases, and 9 bases separated the two germline ends. This CDR3 is built from 12 residues. This chain's CDR3 is CASSPAGTEAFF. The CDR3 DNA is TGTGCCAGCAGCCCGGCGGGCACTGAAGCTTTCTTT.

There are a few counts of this clone. In DNA, the CDR3 is TGTGCCAGCAGCCTACCAGCGGGGCGCACAGATACGCAGTATTTT. This sequence encodes CASSLPAGRTDTQYF. V usage is TRBV5-6 and J usage is TRBJ2-3; 7 nucleotides agree with TRBD2. Germline V gives CDR1 SGHDT, CDR2 YYEEEE. The V and J ends lost 4 bases and 1 base, in that order; junction bases with no gene match: 6. The CDR3 runs to 15 residues.

This sequence joins TRBV25-1 and TRBJ1-3; D is perhaps TRBD1 (5 bases). The germline gives CDR1 MGHDK, CDR2 SYGVNS. CDR3 size: 14 residues. V lost 3 bases and J 5 bases, leaving 11 bases between the germline ends. The CDR3 region has the DNA TGTGCCAGCAGTGAGTGGGACGGCCGAAACACCATATATTTT. Its translation is CASSEWDGRNTIYF.

This clone appeared a single time. The genes are TRBV13 and TRBJ2-2, with 8 bases fitting TRBD2. The CDR3 covers 15 residues. Germline lookup yields CDR1 PRHDT and CDR2 FYEKMQ (reference sequence). Trimming cost V 4 bases and J 7 bases; bases outside gene matches: 8. The CDR3 DNA follows: TGTGCCAGCAGCTCCGGGACTAGGGCTGGCGGGGAGCTGTTTTTT. It yields the protein CASSSGTRAGGELFF.

The V call is TRBV7-2, the J call TRBJ2-7; 7 positions match TRBD1. The ends lost 3 bases at V and 3 bases at J; junction bases unmatched: 5. Germline V CDR1 and CDR2: SGHTA, FQGNSA. CDR3 length: 14 amino acids. CDR3 sequence: CASSFSRDSYEQYF. CDR3 nucleotides: TGTGCCAGCAGCTTTTCCCGGGACAGCTACGAGCAGTACTTC.

This clone has just a few counts. This chain joins TRBV14 and TRBJ1-1; no definite D call. The germline CDR1 and CDR2 sequences are SGHDN and FVKESK. The ends were cut back, 0 bases at V and 12 bases at J, with 11 bases in the middle. CDR3 size: 12 residues. CDR3 in amino acids: CASSQEQVFPFF. In DNA form, the CDR3 reads TGTGCCAGCAGCCAAGAGCAGGTGTTTCCTTTCTTT.

This chain joins TRBV7-7 and TRBJ2-5; no clear D. The length of the CDR3 is 14 residues. Germline assignment: CDR1 SSHAT and CDR2 FNYEAQ (reference sequence). The V gene lost 3 bases and the J gene lost 4 bases, with 12 bases spanning the gap. In DNA, the CDR3 is TGTGCCAGCAGCTTGGGCGCGATTGGAGAGACCCAGTACTTC. Translation gives CASSLGAIGETQYF. Full variable domain (remainder filled in from reference TRBV7-7 and TRBJ2-5): GAGVSQSPRYKVTKRGQDVTLRCDPISSHATLYWYQQALGQGPEFLTYFNYEAQPDKSGLPSDRFSAERPEGSISTLTIQRTEQRDSAMYRCASSLGAIGETQYFGPGTRLLVL.

The chain joins TRBV24-1 to TRBJ2-1; TRBD2 might be the D (6 bases). V dropped 7 bases and J dropped 5 bases, with 11 bases sitting between them. Looked up from germline, CDR1 is KGHDR and CDR2 is SFDVKD. The CDR3 runs to 13 residues. DNA of the CDR3: TGTGCCACCAGGCGGGACCGAGACAATGAGCAGTTCTTC. This translates into CATRRDRDNEQFF.

The V and J genes are TRBV4-1 and TRBJ2-5; 7 nucleotides line up with TRBD2. Germline V CDR1 and CDR2: MGHRA, YSYEKL. Germline trimming cut 1 base from V and 2 bases from J; bases unmatched to any gene: 4. The length of the CDR3 is 15 residues. This CDR3 reads CASSQGASGQETQYF. The CDR3 bases are TGCGCCAGCAGCCAAGGGGCTAGCGGACAAGAGACCCAGTACTTC.

The chain is built from TRBV7-8 and TRBJ2-3, with TRBD2 matching over 11 bases. CDR1 and CDR2 (germline): SGHVS, FQNEAQ. CDR3 length equals 17 residues. CDR3 region: CVSTVAGGQPRTDTQYF. The CDR3 DNA is TGTGTCTCCACGGTAGCGGGGGGGCAACCCCGCACAGATACGCAGTATTTT.